The 28 T cell receptor beta chains listed next were all sequenced from one sample in a study of T cell responses to AZD1222 COVID-19 vaccine (dated by TCRdb to the early 2020s). In light of the paper, this sample's time point label describes: about 28 days (+/-7) after the second vaccine dose. Library construction relied on the immunoSEQ multiplex PCR assay. TCRdb carries this immuneACCESS record with in-frame sequences only. Its versions omit some clonotypes, under half of them owing to an unresolved V gene in the studies checked, with the rest unexplained. The sample includes roughly 99,000 clones, with roughly 92% observed a single time. Jointly, the top ten make up just over 8% of the sample. The sample consisted of peripheral blood, taken 28 days after the second AZD1222 dose. The receptors here all came from an adult who received the AZD1222 COVID-19 vaccine.

The chain is built from TRBV9 and TRBJ2-5; D remains unclear. V was cut by 3 bases and J by 5 bases, with 2 bases left in between. This CDR3 is built from 10 residues. Per germline, CDR1 SGDLS and CDR2 YYNGEE. The CDR3 DNA reads TGTGCCAGCAGCGAGGAGACCCAGTACTTC. Amino acid sequence: CASSEETQYF.

The CDR3 nucleotides read TGTGCCAGCAGCGCCCGGGACAGGGGTCACTACACCGGGGAGCTGTTTTTT. Protein sequence: CASSARDRGHYTGELFF. V is TRBV6-2 or TRBV6-3 and J is TRBJ2-2, with TRBD1 identical over 10 bases. Germline trimming cut 6 bases from V and 3 bases from J; bases unmatched to any gene: 10. This CDR3 is built from 17 residues. Germline V gene lookup returns CDR1 MNHEY and CDR2 SVGEGT.

The V call is TRBV3-1 (or the pseudogene TRBV3-2), the J call TRBJ2-5; 11 nucleotides match TRBD2. Germline V lookup: CDR1 LGHDT, CDR2 YNNKEL (reference sequence). V lost 4 bases and J lost 1; bases outside the gene matches: 11. The CDR3 has 18 residues. The CDR3 here is CASSRGARLAGFQETQYF. CDR3 DNA sequence: TGTGCCAGCAGCCGGGGGGCGAGACTAGCGGGGTTCCAAGAGACCCAGTACTTC.

This clone appeared a single time. V is TRBV23-1 and J is TRBJ1-1; the D gene is possibly TRBD1 (5 bases). TRBV23-1 is designated an ORF whose function remains uncertain. The CDR3 is made up of 17 amino acids. V was pared by 4 bases and J by 1 base, with 19 bases between. The CDR3 DNA reads as TGCGCCAGCAGTCCCCCCCGAGCCCGGGGGAAGAACACTGAAGCTTTCTTT. This encodes CASSPPRARGKNTEAFF.

The chain joins TRBV2 to TRBJ1-1; 10 bases line up with TRBD1. The CDR3 extends over 17 amino acids. Germline V CDR1 and CDR2: SNHLY, FYNNEI. The V and J ends lost 6 bases and 1 base, in that order; junction bases with no gene match: 11. CDR3 DNA sequence: TGTGCCAGCAGAGCAAGACAGGGGGCAAATCGGAACACTGAAGCTTTCTTT. It is translated as CASRARQGANRNTEAFF.

J is TRBJ2-5 and V is TRBV18; 10 bases are shared with TRBD1. Germline CDR1 KGHSH, CDR2 LQKENI. The ends lost 3 bases at V and 6 bases at J; junction bases unmatched: 7. There are 15 residues in the CDR3. CDR3 DNA sequence: TGTGCCAGCTCACCTCCTGGACAGGGGGTGCAGACCCAGTACTTC. Translated, it gives CASSPPGQGVQTQYF.

The CDR3 reads CASTPLGTGAEKLFF. The CDR3 DNA reads as TGCGCCAGCACCCCCCTAGGGACAGGGGCGGAAAAACTGTTTTTT. The chain combines TRBV5-1 with TRBJ1-4; 10 nucleotides line up with TRBD1. V shed 6 bases, J shed 8 bases, and the junction held 10 bases outside the gene matches. This CDR3 is built from 15 residues. CDR1 is SGHRS and CDR2 is YFSETQ in the germline V gene. Full variable domain (missing parts from reference TRBV5-1 and TRBJ1-4): KAGVTQTPRYLIKTRGQQVTLSCSPISGHRSVSWYQQTPGQGLQFLFEYFSETQRNKGNFPGRFSGRQFSNSRSEMNVSTLELGDSALYLCASTPLGTGAEKLFFGSGTQLSVL.

The rearrangement links TRBV6-6 to TRBJ1-2; 12 bases line up with TRBD1. The CDR3 is 15 residues long. From germline, CDR1 is MNHNY and CDR2 SVGAGI (reference sequence). Losses at the gene ends were 6 bases for V and 7 bases for J; bases not matched to a gene: 9. The CDR3 reads CASSPPGTGGSGYTF. The CDR3 DNA reads TGTGCCAGCAGCCCGCCCGGGACAGGGGGCTCTGGCTACACCTTC.

For the CDR3, the DNA is TGTGCCAGCAGTTTACTGTCCCAGCCCAATCAGCCCCAGCATTTT. This sequence encodes CASSLLSQPNQPQHF. The chain uses TRBV28 and TRBJ1-5; D not certain. Trimming took 2 bases from V and 3 from J, leaving 11 bases between them. Germline V gives CDR1 MDHEN, CDR2 SYDVKM. This CDR3 has 15 residues.

This chain joins TRBV5-1 and TRBJ1-1; D gene ambiguous. Germline CDR1 reads SGHRS; CDR2 reads YFSETQ. The CDR3 spans 15 residues. V gave up 4 bases and J gave up 1 base, with 14 bases separating them. CDR3: CASSLEGRTNTEAFF. CDR3 sequence (DNA): TGCGCCAGCAGCCTTGAAGGACGGACGAACACTGAAGCTTTCTTT.

This chain links TRBV15 with TRBJ2-1; no clear D gene. Germline V gene data show CDR1 as LNHNV and CDR2 as YYDKDF (reference sequence). The V and J ends lost 0 bases and 4 bases respectively, with 13 bases between them. The CDR3 has 16 residues. The CDR3 bases are TGTGCCACCAGCAGAGATTTGCTAGGCCGTTACAATGAGCAGTTCTTC. Translated, it gives CATSRDLLGRYNEQFF.

This chain joins TRBV6-2 or TRBV6-3 and TRBJ2-1; 14 bases line up with TRBD2. The V segment lost 5 bases and the J segment 7 bases; nucleotides outside the gene matches: 10. The CDR3 runs 17 residues. The germline gives CDR1 MNHEY, CDR2 SVGEGT. CDR3 loop: CASSGGLAGENKNEQFF. DNA of the CDR3: TGTGCCAGCAGTGGGGGACTAGCGGGAGAAAACAAAAATGAGCAGTTCTTC.

This chain uses TRBV6-5 with TRBJ1-5; D unclear. CDR3 length: 13 residues. Germline CDR1 reads MNHEY; CDR2 reads SVGAGI. The V end lost 7 bases, the J end lost 3 bases, and 10 bases lay between the germline ends. CDR3: CASTPGNNQPQHF. CDR3 sequence (DNA): TGTGCCAGCACCCCCGGGAACAATCAGCCCCAGCATTTT.

The genes are TRBV10-1 and TRBJ2-7; D perhaps matches TRBD1 (5 bases). Germline V gene sequence: CDR1 WNHNN, CDR2 SYGVQD (reference sequence). The CDR3 loop spans 18 amino acids. Trimming took 6 bases from V and 3 from J, leaving 27 bases between them. The DNA for the CDR3 is TGCGCCAGCAGCGGCAGGACAAGACGTAGGTTCTCCATCTACGAGCAGTACTTC. Encoded protein: CASSGRTRRRFSIYEQYF.

The chain has TRBV6-5 and TRBJ2-7, with D perhaps TRBD2 (6 bases). The CDR3 loop spans 15 amino acids. Germline V CDR1 and CDR2: MNHEY, SVGAGI. Trimming cost V 6 bases and J 0 bases, with 15 bases left between them. The CDR3 region is CASSQTSKSSYEQYF. In nucleotides, the CDR3 is TGTGCCAGCAGCCAGACTAGTAAGAGCTCCTACGAGCAGTACTTC.

This chain joins TRBV6-2 or TRBV6-3 and TRBJ2-3, with D possibly TRBD2 on 5 matching bases. Germline CDR1 MNHEY, CDR2 SVGEGT. Trimming stripped 5 bases from V and 3 bases from J, with 15 bases between. This CDR3 spans 15 amino acids. The CDR3 region has the DNA TGTGCCAGCAGTCCCCACTGGCGGGCGACAGATACGCAGTATTTT. As protein: CASSPHWRATDTQYF.

V and J are TRBV4-3 and TRBJ2-7; D gene ambiguous. CDR1 and CDR2 (germline): LGHNA, YSLEER. The ends were cut back, 0 bases at V and 0 bases at J, with 12 bases in the middle. This CDR3 is built from 16 residues. CDR3 nucleotides: TGCGCCAGCAGCCAAGATGTACAGTTAAGCTCCTACGAGCAGTACTTC. Amino acid sequence: CASSQDVQLSSYEQYF.

The rearrangement uses TRBV5-4 and TRBJ2-1, with 7 positions matching TRBD2. V gave up 5 bases and J gave up 5 bases; unmatched junction bases: 16. Germline lookup yields CDR1 SGHNT and CDR2 YYREEE (reference sequence). The CDR3 extends over 17 amino acids. CDR3 protein: CASSRWGGGLMDNEQFF. The CDR3 DNA is TGTGCCAGCAGTCGTTGGGGGGGAGGCCTGATGGACAATGAGCAGTTCTTC.

The chain links TRBV12-3 or TRBV12-4 to TRBJ1-6; no definite D call. V was clipped by 8 bases and J by 10 bases, with 15 bases between them. The CDR3 has 13 residues. CDR3 protein: CASRDVGLSPLHF. The CDR3 coding sequence is TGTGCCAGCCGAGACGTAGGCCTATCACCCCTCCACTTT.

This chain uses TRBV28 with TRBJ2-1, with no clear D. The ends were cut back, 5 bases at V and 4 bases at J, with 12 bases in the middle. The CDR3 sequence is 14 residues long. Germline CDR1 is MDHEN and CDR2 is SYDVKM. CDR3 DNA sequence: TGTGCCAGCAGTACCCTAGTACTGTACAATGAGCAGTTCTTC. It encodes CASSTLVLYNEQFF.

The V gene is TRBV5-1, the J gene TRBJ2-7; D possibly corresponds to TRBD2 (5 bases). This CDR3 is built from 14 residues. Germline V CDR1 and CDR2: SGHRS, YFSETQ. The ends were cut back, 4 bases at V and 0 bases at J, with 11 bases in the middle. The CDR3 protein is CASSDGKGSYEQYF. The CDR3 coding sequence is TGCGCCAGCAGCGACGGGAAAGGCTCCTACGAGCAGTACTTC.

The V and J genes are TRBV28 and TRBJ1-5; TRBD1 is a possible D gene (6 bases). Trimming shortened V by 6 bases and J by 3 bases, and 9 bases separated the two germline ends. Per the germline V gene, CDR1 is MDHEN and CDR2 is SYDVKM. The CDR3 consists of 13 residues. For the CDR3, the DNA is TGTGCCAGCAGGGGGGCCATCAATCAGCCCCAGCATTTT. Translating it yields CASRGAINQPQHF.

The rearrangement links TRBV28 to TRBJ1-5; the D gene is possibly TRBD1 (6 bases). Trimming cost V 5 bases and J 1 base, with 9 bases left between them. This CDR3 spans 14 amino acids. Germline CDR1 reads MDHEN; CDR2 reads SYDVKM. The chain's CDR3 is CASSRDRSNQPQHF. The CDR3 bases are TGTGCCAGCAGTCGCGACAGGAGCAATCAGCCCCAGCATTTT.

This sequence joins TRBV7-2 and TRBJ2-2; TRBD1 aligns across 7 bases. There are 15 residues in the CDR3. After removal of 4 bases from V and 4 bases from J, the junction contained 6 bases not matched to a gene. Germline CDR1 SGHTA, CDR2 FQGNSA. As DNA, the CDR3 is TGTGCCAGCAGCTCGCAGACAGGGTCCACCGGGGAGCTGTTTTTT. Translation: CASSSQTGSTGELFF.

This chain joins TRBV5-5 and TRBJ1-1; 10 nucleotides agree with TRBD1. CDR3 length equals 15 residues. Germline loops: CDR1 SGHKS, CDR2 YYEKEE (reference sequence). V shed 4 bases and J 5 bases; nucleotides not matched to a gene: 8. CDR3 in amino acids: CASSPGTGAETEAFF. The CDR3 DNA follows: TGTGCCAGCAGCCCCGGGACAGGGGCGGAGACTGAAGCTTTCTTT.

The genes are TRBV5-4 and TRBJ2-3, with TRBD2 identical over 14 bases. Unmatched junction bases numbered 4, after V lost 4 bases and J lost 3 bases. Germline CDR1 reads SGHNT; CDR2 reads YYREEE (reference sequence). The CDR3 extends over 16 amino acids. The CDR3 bases are TGTGCCAGCAGCCCCGGGACTAGCGGGAGAACAGATACGCAGTATTTT. Translating gives CASSPGTSGRTDTQYF.

The DNA for the CDR3 is TGTGCCAGCTCACCTCCTCACGGGGGGGAGCAGTTCTTC. Amino acid sequence: CASSPPHGGEQFF. V usage is TRBV18 and J usage is TRBJ2-1; TRBD2 agrees at 7 bases. The CDR3 covers 13 residues. Unmatched junction bases numbered 6, after V lost 3 bases and J lost 10 bases. The germline gives CDR1 KGHSH, CDR2 LQKENI.

CDR3 coding DNA: TGTGCCAGCAGTTACTTCACAGGACAAGAGACCCAGTACTTC. It codes for CASSYFTGQETQYF. The chain combines TRBV6-2 or TRBV6-3 with TRBJ2-5; TRBD1 is a possible D gene (5 bases). V lost 1 base to trimming and J lost 2 bases, with 8 bases between them. CDR1 MNHEY and CDR2 SVGEGT come from the germline V gene. The CDR3 consists of 14 residues.